The T cell receptor (beta chain) described here comes from a study of shared clonotypes between healthy human individuals. Study background: Each donor's CD4 naive and CD4 memory cells filled three plates apiece, CD8 naive two, and CD8 memory one. Study-wide findings and caveats: Generation probabilities of non-shared clonotypes were lower (relative to those shared by all four donors).

On this clone: Antigen specificity is unknown.

Data came from immunoSEQ multiplex PCR; TCRdb stores just in-frame clones and leaves some out. The sample consists of over 2 million clones, 85% to 95% of them appearing once. The CDR3 contains 15 residues. Germline CDR1 and CDR2: MNHEY and SVGAGI. Trimming cost V 5 bases and J 10 bases; bases outside gene matches: 12. This chain uses TRBV6-5 with TRBJ1-1, with 11 bases identical to TRBD1. The specimen sequenced was naive CD4+ T cells from PBMCs. Indicated subset: CD45RA+ positively selected. This clonotype originated in a man between 18 and 35 years old in good health. Some clones in this sample may be carry-over from other donors' samples. As DNA, the CDR3 is TGTGCCAGCAGTCCCAGTGGGGGACAGGGGGGTCGAGCTTTCTTT. Translated, it gives CASSPSGGQGGRAFF.